The clone carrying this T cell receptor beta chain was seen a few times. The antigen is unknown. The sample comes from a study of CD8+CD57+ T cells in acquired aplastic anemia. Study context: Sorted CD4+ and CD8+ cells gave an average of approximately 3.4 ug of DNA.

Study-wide results and limits: Roughly 27 shared CD8+ CDR3s appeared highly expressed within patients' immunodominant clones. Controls did not differ significantly from patients in CD8+ Simpson's diversity.

CDR3 and TCR beta VDJ profiling relied on a genomic DNA template. In TCRdb, the reads were re-called with MiXCR into one record per CDR3 protein. The data hold 200,000 or so distinct CDR3 sequences, with 64% observed a single time. Germline loops: CDR1 SGHTA, CDR2 FQGTGA. This CDR3 has 14 residues. The ends were cut back, 2 bases at V and 0 bases at J, with 7 bases in the middle. This rearrangement joins TRBV7-3 to TRBJ1-1; possible D gene TRBD1, 5 bases. This clonotype was obtained from a human donor with severe aplastic anemia or a healthy control (not recorded which). The sequencing sample was made of sorted CD4+, CD8+, or CD8+CD57+ T cells (not recorded which) from PBMCs. This chain's CDR3 is CASSLGALNTEAFF. For the CDR3, the DNA is TGTGCCAGCAGCTTAGGGGCCTTGAACACTGAAGCTTTCTTT.